What follows are 26 T cell receptor beta chains derived from one specimen sequenced in a study of blood T cell repertoires in COVID-19. Profiled with immunoSEQ multiplex PCR; TCRdb holds only in-frame clones, not every one. The sample shows more than 65,000 clones, 83% of them seen only once. The sample comprised peripheral blood. The source of these receptors is a man between 50 and 59 years old with active COVID-19.

This clone was counted a few times. This sequence joins TRBV7-2 and TRBJ2-7; D remains unclear. CDR3 length: 13 amino acids. V was cut by 4 bases and J by 2 bases, with 9 bases left in between. CDR1 and CDR2 (germline): SGHTA, FQGNSA. This chain's CDR3 is CASSSPETYEQYF. The CDR3, as DNA: TGTGCCAGCAGCTCCCCGGAGACCTACGAGCAGTACTTC.

The rearrangement joins TRBV7-8 to TRBJ2-3; 11 bases are a match to TRBD2. In germline, CDR1 is SGHVS, CDR2 FQNEAQ. This CDR3 region has 16 residues. With V trimmed by 5 bases and J by 4 bases, 8 bases remained unmatched. CDR3 sequence: CASSPRGSGGADTQYF. CDR3 nucleotides: TGTGCCAGCAGCCCCAGGGGTAGCGGGGGGGCAGATACGCAGTATTTT.

This clone appeared once. V and J are TRBV7-3 and TRBJ2-7, with 9 bases matching TRBD1. Trimming took 4 bases from V and 5 from J; bases not matched to a gene: 3. The CDR3 loop spans 13 amino acids. Germline loops: CDR1 SGHTA, CDR2 FQGTGA. The CDR3 here is CASSSGQGHEQYF. The CDR3 region has the DNA TGTGCCAGCAGCTCCGGACAGGGGCACGAGCAGTACTTC.

The chain recombines TRBV7-2 with TRBJ2-7, with D perhaps matching TRBD1 (5 bases). CDR3 length: 15 residues. CDR1 and CDR2 from the germline V gene are SGHTA and FQGNSA. V was cut by 1 base and J by 0 bases, with 10 bases left in between. The CDR3 bases are TGTGCCAGCAGCTTAGAAAGGGGTCCCTCCTACGAGCAGTACTTC. Translated: CASSLERGPSYEQYF.

J is TRBJ1-1 and V is TRBV4-1; TRBD1 matches 11 bases. The V segment lost 1 base and the J segment 5 bases; nucleotides outside the gene matches: 3. Germline V lookup: CDR1 MGHRA, CDR2 YSYEKL. The CDR3 is 15 amino acids. CDR3 sequence reads: CASSQVGTGGTEAFF. The CDR3 DNA reads TGCGCCAGCAGCCAAGTGGGGACAGGGGGAACTGAAGCTTTCTTT.

This clone was counted between two and nine times. V is TRBV7-9 and J is TRBJ1-4; maybe TRBD1 (5 bases). Deletions cut 4 bases from V and 1 base from J, with 10 bases between. CDR3 length: 15 amino acids. CDR1 and CDR2 (germline): SEHNR, FQNEAQ (reference sequence). This chain's CDR3 is CASSSSGLTNEKLFF. The DNA for the CDR3 is TGTGCCAGCAGCTCATCAGGGTTAACTAATGAAAAACTGTTTTTT.

The chain employs TRBV7-3 and TRBJ2-1, with D possibly matching TRBD2 (6 bases). V lost 5 bases, J lost 0 bases, and 17 bases lay in between. The germline V gene has CDR1 SGHTA and CDR2 FQGTGA. The CDR3 has 17 amino acids. The CDR3 protein is CASSPQGLWSSYNEQFF. The DNA of the CDR3 is TGTGCCAGCAGCCCGCAGGGACTGTGGAGCTCCTACAATGAGCAGTTCTTC.

This rearrangement joins TRBV28 to TRBJ1-5, with TRBD1 identical over 7 bases. Germline V gives CDR1 MDHEN, CDR2 SYDVKM. The CDR3 loop spans 14 amino acids. V trimming: 4 bases; J trimming: 4 bases; junction bases outside the gene matches: 4. CDR3 sequence (DNA): TGTGCCAGCAGTTCGGGACAGCCGAATCAGCCCCAGCATTTT. Translating gives CASSSGQPNQPQHF.

The chain employs TRBV12-2 and TRBJ1-1; the table assigns TRBD1, which was not confirmed against the DNA. TRBV12-2 is recorded as a pseudogene. The length of the CDR3 is 15 residues. The CDR3 DNA is TGTGCAAGTCGCTCCGGGACAGGGGATAACACTGAAGCTTTCTTT. Protein: CASRSGTGDNTEAFF.

This chain links TRBV5-4 with TRBJ2-2; 7 bases are shared with TRBD1. J was trimmed by 7 bases and V by 1 base; bases with no gene match: 7. The length of the CDR3 is 15 residues. The V gene's germline CDR1 is SGHNT and CDR2 YYREEE (reference sequence). The CDR3 DNA sequence: TGTGCCAGCAGCTTGCGACAGGGTTTTGTCGGGGAGCTGTTTTTT. This gives the protein CASSLRQGFVGELFF.

V is TRBV7-2 and J is TRBJ2-3; TRBD2 is a possible D gene (6 bases). Germline V gene sequence: CDR1 SGHTA, CDR2 FQGNSA. The CDR3 is 14 amino acids. V lost 4 bases, J lost 8 bases, and 16 bases lay in between. CDR3 DNA sequence: TGTGCCAGCAGCTATGCCGAGCCGGGGGTTACGCAGTATTTT. This translates into CASSYAEPGVTQYF.

A single count supports this clone. CDR3 in DNA: TGCAGCGTTGCCCGACAGGACAGGGAGCAGTACTTC. Residues: CSVARQDREQYF. The rearrangement links TRBV29-1 to TRBJ2-7, with 7 bases that match TRBD1. The CDR3 spans 12 residues. Trimming removed 4 bases from V and 7 bases from J; junction bases left unmatched: 7. CDR1 is SQVTM and CDR2 is ANQGSEA in the germline V gene.

V and J are TRBV19 and TRBJ2-5; possible D gene TRBD1, 6 bases. This CDR3 region has 14 residues. The germline CDR1 and CDR2 sequences are LNHDA and SQIVND (reference sequence). Deletions cut 5 bases from V and 6 bases from J, with 16 bases between. The CDR3 coding sequence is TGTGCCAGTAGTGCGGACAGTATTTCGAAGACCCAGTACTTC. Translated, it gives CASSADSISKTQYF.

The chain recombines TRBV5-6 with TRBJ1-4; no clear D gene. The CDR3 has 16 amino acids. The germline gives CDR1 SGHDT, CDR2 YYEEEE. The ends were cut back, 4 bases at V and 8 bases at J, with 21 bases in the middle. The CDR3 reads CASSDVLNNEVEKLFF. CDR3 coding DNA: TGTGCCAGCAGCGACGTACTGAACAACGAGGTGGAAAAACTGTTTTTT.

V gene TRBV7-2 combines with J gene TRBJ2-7; 9 nucleotides agree with TRBD1. V lost 4 bases, J lost 3 bases, and 1 base stayed unmatched. There are 13 residues in the CDR3. Germline values: CDR1 SGHTA, CDR2 FQGNSA. The CDR3 spells CASSSDRGYEQYF. The DNA of the CDR3 is TGTGCCAGCAGCTCGGACAGGGGCTACGAGCAGTACTTC.

With respect to this clone: Other DNA sequences within the sample encode an identical CDR3. The rearrangement links TRBV19 to TRBJ2-7; tentatively, D is TRBD1 (7 bases). V shed 7 bases and J shed 3 bases, with 16 bases lying between them. The length of the CDR3 is 14 residues. Germline V gene lookup returns CDR1 LNHDA and CDR2 SQIVND (reference sequence). CDR3 sequence: CASTSGRDSYEQYF. In DNA form, the CDR3 reads TGTGCCAGTACCTCGGGGCGGGACAGCTACGAGCAGTACTTC.

The V call is TRBV5-5, the J call TRBJ2-3, with TRBD2 matching 10 bases. V lost 2 bases to trimming and J lost 0 bases; unmatched junction nucleotides: 9. The CDR3 loop spans 18 amino acids. The germline V gene encodes CDR1 SGHKS and CDR2 YYEKEE (reference sequence). The CDR3 sequence is CASSLSGGLAISTDTQYF. CDR3 DNA sequence: TGTGCCAGCAGCTTAAGCGGGGGACTAGCGATTAGCACAGATACGCAGTATTTT.

The chain carries TRBV28 and TRBJ2-7, with TRBD2 as a possible D gene (6 bases). The CDR3 contains 16 residues. The germline V gene encodes CDR1 MDHEN and CDR2 SYDVKM. V shed 5 bases and J shed 1 base, with 18 bases lying between them. The chain's CDR3 is CASSGVGQSGSYEQYF. In nucleotides, the CDR3 is TGTGCCAGCAGTGGTGTGGGGCAGAGCGGGTCCTACGAGCAGTACTTC.

The genes are TRBV6-5 and TRBJ1-3; possibly TRBD1 for D (6 bases). Deletions cut 6 bases from V and 4 bases from J, with 16 bases between. This CDR3 has 15 amino acids. Germline V CDR1 and CDR2: MNHEY, SVGAGI. CDR3 region: CASSAQQGPGNTIYF. For the CDR3, the DNA is TGTGCCAGCAGCGCTCAACAGGGACCCGGAAACACCATATATTTT.

The genes are TRBV11-2 and TRBJ1-2; D gene ambiguous. Germline CDR1 SGHAT, CDR2 FQNNGV. There are 13 residues in the CDR3. V was cut by 1 base and J by 2 bases, with 5 bases left in between. In DNA form, the CDR3 reads TGTGCCAGCAGCTTAGGCGGAAACTATGGCTACACCTTC. It translates to CASSLGGNYGYTF.

The chain links TRBV6-2 or TRBV6-3 to TRBJ2-7; D remains unclear. There are 15 residues in the CDR3. CDR1 and CDR2 (germline): MNHEY, SVGEGT. The V gene lost 2 bases and the J gene lost 7 bases, with 18 bases spanning the gap. The CDR3 DNA is TGTGCCAGCAGTTACAGTGGAGACCCCCCTATTGAGCAGTACTTC. Translating it yields CASSYSGDPPIEQYF.

The chain is built from TRBV19 and TRBJ1-1, with TRBD1 identical over 11 bases. CDR1 is LNHDA and CDR2 is SQIVND in the germline V gene (reference sequence). CDR3 length equals 15 residues. Trimming cost V 5 bases and J 5 bases; bases outside gene matches: 7. The CDR3 here is CASSPKDRGRTEAFF. The CDR3 coding sequence is TGTGCCAGTAGTCCGAAGGACAGGGGGCGGACTGAAGCTTTCTTT.

The chain couples TRBV18 to TRBJ2-5, with D tentatively TRBD2 (5 bases). The CDR3 has 12 residues. Germline V gene lookup returns CDR1 KGHSH and CDR2 LQKENI. Trimming removed 2 bases at V and 10 bases at J, with 11 bases between. This CDR3 reads CASSPGSRDQYF. The DNA of the CDR3 is TGTGCCAGCTCACCAGGGAGCCGAGACCAGTACTTC.

The chain employs TRBV12-3 or TRBV12-4 and TRBJ1-5; D is uncertain. Trimming removed 0 bases from V and 4 bases from J, with 4 bases in between. The CDR3 extends over 13 amino acids. The CDR3 here is CASSLATNQPQHF. The CDR3 DNA is TGTGCCAGCAGTTTAGCTACAAATCAGCCCCAGCATTTT.

This chain connects TRBV4-3 to TRBJ2-7, with 8 bases lining up with TRBD2. CDR1 and CDR2 (germline): LGHNA, YSLEER. With V trimmed by 5 bases and J by 3 bases, 12 bases remained unmatched. This CDR3 spans 16 amino acids. The CDR3 nucleotides are TGCGCCAGCAGCAATCTTGGGTACGGGGGGGACTACGAGCAGTACTTC. Its protein product is CASSNLGYGGDYEQYF.

This clone was detected once. This chain links TRBV19 with TRBJ1-1, with D perhaps matching TRBD1 (5 bases). V lost 5 bases to trimming and J lost 13 bases, with 23 bases between them. This CDR3 comprises 14 residues. CDR1 LNHDA and CDR2 SQIVND come from the germline V gene (reference sequence). For the CDR3, the DNA is TGTGCCAGTAGTCCCCAACAGGATTCCTATGTAAGTTTCTTT. This gives the protein CASSPQQDSYVSFF.